The clone carrying this TCR beta chain has only a few counts. A much larger clonotype is one base distant, so this may be a read error. With 5 bases clipped from V and 6 bases from J, the junction kept 3 bases outside the gene matches. The CDR3 totals 13 residues. Germline values: CDR1 SGHTA, CDR2 FQGTGA. The time point denotes: newly diagnosed GD, antithyroid drugs for less than 3 months. RNA extracted from PBMCs served as the sequencing template. This record comes from a study of regulatory T cells in long-lasting Graves disease. At the level of the study: The study enrolled newly diagnosed Graves' patients on antithyroid drugs under 3 months.

Construction of TCR beta libraries relied on iRepertoire HTBI primers and on Arm-PCR targeting CDR3 regions. Original analysis: Spanning all samples, the identified segments comprised around 60 TRBV and about 15 TRBJ. MiXCR, run by TCRdb on the multiplex PCR reads, gives a single entry per CDR3 protein. The V and J calls were not made by the authors but by TCRdb's processing. This sample has around 420,000 distinct CDR3 sequences, with 15% found just once. This sample also appeared in a second study, on T cells in Graves' hyperthyroidism and ophthalmopathy. That work states: The TCR CDR3 was amplified in a first-round RT-PCR using the HTBI primer set.

V gene TRBV7-3 combines with J gene TRBJ2-2; 7 nucleotides line up with TRBD1. Sequencing was performed on peripheral blood mononuclear cells (PBMCs), taken at new diagnosis, from a patient treated with antithyroid drugs. This sequence was found in a woman between 40 and 50 years old with Graves disease. The CDR3, as DNA: TGTGCCAGCAGCATTACAGGGGCCGGGGAGCTGTTTTTT. Amino acid sequence: CASSITGAGELFF.